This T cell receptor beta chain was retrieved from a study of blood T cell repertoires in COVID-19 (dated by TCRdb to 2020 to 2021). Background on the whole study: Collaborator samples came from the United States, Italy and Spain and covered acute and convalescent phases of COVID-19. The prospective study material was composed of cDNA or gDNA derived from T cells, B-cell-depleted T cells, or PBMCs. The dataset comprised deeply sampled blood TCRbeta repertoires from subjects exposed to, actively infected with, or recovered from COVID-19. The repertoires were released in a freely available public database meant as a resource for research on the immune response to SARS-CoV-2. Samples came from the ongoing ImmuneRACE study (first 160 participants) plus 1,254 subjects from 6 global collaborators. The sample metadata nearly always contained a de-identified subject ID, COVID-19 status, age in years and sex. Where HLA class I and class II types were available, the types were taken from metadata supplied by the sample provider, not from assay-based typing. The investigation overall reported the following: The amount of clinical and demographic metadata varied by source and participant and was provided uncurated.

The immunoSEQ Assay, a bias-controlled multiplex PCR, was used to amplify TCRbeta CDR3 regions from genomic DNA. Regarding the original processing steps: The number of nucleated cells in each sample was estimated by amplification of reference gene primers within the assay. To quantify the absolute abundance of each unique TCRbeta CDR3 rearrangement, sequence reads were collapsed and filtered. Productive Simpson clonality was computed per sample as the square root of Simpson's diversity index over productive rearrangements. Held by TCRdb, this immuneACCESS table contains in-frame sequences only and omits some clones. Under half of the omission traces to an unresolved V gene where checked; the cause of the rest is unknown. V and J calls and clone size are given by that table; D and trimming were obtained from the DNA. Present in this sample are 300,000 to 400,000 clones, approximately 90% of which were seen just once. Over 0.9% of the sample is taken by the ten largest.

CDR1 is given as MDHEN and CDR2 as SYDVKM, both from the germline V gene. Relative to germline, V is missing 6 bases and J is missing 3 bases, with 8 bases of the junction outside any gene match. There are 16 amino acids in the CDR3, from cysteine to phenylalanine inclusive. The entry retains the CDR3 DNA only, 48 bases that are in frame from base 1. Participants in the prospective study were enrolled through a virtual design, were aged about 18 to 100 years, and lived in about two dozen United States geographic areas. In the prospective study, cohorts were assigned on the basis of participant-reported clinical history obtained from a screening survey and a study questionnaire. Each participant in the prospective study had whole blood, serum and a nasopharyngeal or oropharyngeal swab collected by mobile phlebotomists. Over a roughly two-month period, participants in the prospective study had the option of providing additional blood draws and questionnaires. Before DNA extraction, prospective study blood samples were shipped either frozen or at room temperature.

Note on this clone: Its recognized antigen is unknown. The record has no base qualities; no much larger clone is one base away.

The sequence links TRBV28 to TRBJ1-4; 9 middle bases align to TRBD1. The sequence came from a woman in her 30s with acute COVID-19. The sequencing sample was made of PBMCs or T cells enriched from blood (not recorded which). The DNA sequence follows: TGTGCCAGCAGGACGCCCGGGACAGGGTCTAATGAAAAACTGTTTTTT. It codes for CASRTPGTGSNEKLFF.